This paragraph covers one TCR beta chain sequence. The germline V gene has CDR1 LNHDA and CDR2 SQIVND (reference sequence). The CDR3 sequence is 13 residues long. Trimming left V 3 bases short and J 3 bases short, with 7 bases between. The sample's treatment: around 19 received Ad26.COV2.S at low or high dose, single or two shots; several received placebo; per-sample allocation not given. Day 63 after the first vaccine or placebo injection was the time point for sampling. The data derive from a study of Ad26.COV2.S vaccination and SARS-CoV-2 variants. Across the whole study: Doses of Ad26.COV2.S were injected into muscle once or twice, 56 days apart.

The table came from immunoSEQ multiplex PCR; TCRdb's copy has only in-frame clones and leaves some out. The repertoire holds some 370,000 clones, 83% seen once, with about 7.4% in the top ten. This receptor was identified in a person aged 18-60 years who received the Ad26.COV2.S COVID-19 vaccine or a placebo. The V call is TRBV19, the J call TRBJ2-3; the D gene is possibly TRBD2 (6 bases). The sample consisted of peripheral blood, taken in a trial of Ad26.COV2.S vaccine versus placebo. DNA of the CDR3: TGTGCCAGTAGTATGGAGGGGACAGATACGCAGTATTTT. It yields the protein CASSMEGTDTQYF.